This T cell receptor (beta chain) was observed in a study of OX40 agonist ivuxolimab in advanced cancers. Study results and caveats: Several nonresponders also turned out to have low normalized T-cell clonal expansion. Fewer expanded clones were found on average in CD4+ than in CD8+ T cells.

Clones were read by immunoSEQ multiplex PCR, and TCRdb kept only the in-frame ones, dropping some. This table has some 68,000 clones, around 90% appearing once. Patients were excluded for autoimmune disease history or systemic immunosuppression. To note about this clone: The antigen remains unidentified.

This sequence was found in an adult with an advanced solid tumor such as melanoma, head and neck, liver or kidney cancer. Sequenced here: CD4+ or CD8+ T cells sorted from blood, sampled in a trial of the OX40 agonist ivuxolimab.

Written as DNA, the CDR3 is TGTGCCAGCAGTTGGTTGGTAGGGGGCAATGAGCAGTTCTTC. Translation: CASSWLVGGNEQFF. The chain carries TRBV6-6 and TRBJ2-1, with a tentative D call TRBD1 (6 bases). V was clipped by 4 bases and J by 6 bases, with 13 bases between them. In germline, CDR1 is MNHNY, CDR2 SVGAGI (reference sequence). The CDR3 contains 14 residues.